This T cell receptor (beta chain) stems from a study of shared clonotypes between healthy human individuals. Study-wide results and limits: Generation of non-shared clonotypes was less probable than generation of clonotypes shared by all four donors. Genetic and exposure-history diversity was limited by the few donors.

V lost 3 bases and J 6 bases, leaving 15 bases between the germline ends. Germline assignment: CDR1 MGHRA and CDR2 YSYEKL. CDR3 length: 15 residues. The protocol was immunoSEQ multiplex PCR, while the TCRdb copy is restricted to in-frame clones and leaves out a portion. The sample includes about 2.1 million clones, about 94% of them seen just once. The naive CD8 subset, CD45RO-negative cells positively selected for CCR7, excluded terminally differentiated effector memory CD45RA+ cells. This clone has more than one count but fewer than ten. The target antigen is unknown. Sequencing was done on a sample of naive CD8+ T cells from PBMCs. This clonotype was obtained from a young man in good health. Some clones in this sample may be carry-over from other donors' samples. V is TRBV4-1 and J is TRBJ1-5, with D unresolved. Here the CDR3 reads CASSHFYSPSQPQHF. The CDR3 DNA reads as TGCGCCAGCAGCCATTTTTACAGTCCGAGTCAGCCCCAGCATTTT.